This TCR beta chain was sequenced during a study of shared clonotypes between healthy human individuals. Study observations and caveats: What naive subsets generally showed was a larger estimated richness than memory subsets showed.

The CDR3 sequence is 13 residues long. Germline CDR1 KGHSH, CDR2 LQKENI. With 0 bases removed from V and 7 bases from J, the gap between germline ends came to 4 bases. Of note for this clone: What it binds is unknown.

Sequenced by immunoSEQ multiplex PCR; TCRdb stores in-frame clones only, minus some. The sample has about 2 million clones, 90% to 95% seen once; the top ten hold about 0.13%. The receptor was isolated from a man between 18 and 35 years old in good health. Sequenced material: naive CD4+ T cells sorted from blood. Regarding subset: CD45RA+ positively selected. The chain couples TRBV18 to TRBJ1-6; D gene ambiguous. CDR3 in amino acids: CASSPPPNSPLHF. The CDR3 bases are TGTGCCAGCTCACCACCACCCAATTCACCCCTCCACTTT.